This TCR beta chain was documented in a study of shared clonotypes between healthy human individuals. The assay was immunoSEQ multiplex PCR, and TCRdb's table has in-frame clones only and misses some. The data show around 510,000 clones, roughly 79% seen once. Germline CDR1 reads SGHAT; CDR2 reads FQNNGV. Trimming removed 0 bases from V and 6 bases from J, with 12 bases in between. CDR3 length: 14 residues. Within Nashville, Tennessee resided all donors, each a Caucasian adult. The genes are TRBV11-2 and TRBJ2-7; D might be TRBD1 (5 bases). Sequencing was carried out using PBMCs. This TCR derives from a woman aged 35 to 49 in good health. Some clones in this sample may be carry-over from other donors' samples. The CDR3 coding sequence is TGTGCCAGCAGCTTAGACAGGGCCGCCGGCGAGCAGTACTTC. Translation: CASSLDRAAGEQYF.